This record looks at one TCR beta chain sequence and its context. Its antigen remains unknown. These data originate in a study of response to subunit inactivated influenza vaccine. Broader study findings: The authors suggested that few new T cells are recruited per seasonal influenza vaccination.

Via MiXCR, TCRdb re-called the RT-PCR reads, giving one row per CDR3 protein. The sample lists 540,000 or so distinct CDR3 sequences, 13% occurring once. With 1 base removed from V and 8 bases from J, the gap between germline ends came to 11 bases. Germline V gene data show CDR1 as SEHNR and CDR2 as FQNEAQ (reference sequence). The CDR3 loop spans 13 amino acids. This rearrangement joins TRBV7-9 to TRBJ2-5; D is possibly TRBD1 (6 bases). This TCR was sampled from a man between 45 and 60 years old who received an inactivated influenza vaccine. The sample was PBMCs from blood, taken 45 days after vaccination. In DNA, the CDR3 is TGTGCCAGCAGCTTAGGAGGACAGCCCACCCAGTACTTC. Residues: CASSLGGQPTQYF.